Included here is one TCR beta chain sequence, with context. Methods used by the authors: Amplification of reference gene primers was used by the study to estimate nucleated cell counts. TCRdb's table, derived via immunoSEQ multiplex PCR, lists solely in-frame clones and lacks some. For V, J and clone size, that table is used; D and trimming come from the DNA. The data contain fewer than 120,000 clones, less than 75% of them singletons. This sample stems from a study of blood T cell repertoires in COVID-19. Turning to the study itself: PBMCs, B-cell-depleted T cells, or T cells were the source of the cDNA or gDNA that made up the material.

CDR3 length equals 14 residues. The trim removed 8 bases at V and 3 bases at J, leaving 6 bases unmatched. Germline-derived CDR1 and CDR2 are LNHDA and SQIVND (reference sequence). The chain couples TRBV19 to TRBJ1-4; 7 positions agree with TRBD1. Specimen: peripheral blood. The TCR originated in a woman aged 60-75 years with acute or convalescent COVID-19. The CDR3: CASDSGQANEKLFF. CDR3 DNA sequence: TGTGCCAGTGATTCCGGACAGGCTAATGAAAAACTGTTTTTT.